The 2 T cell receptor beta chains listed next were all sequenced from one sample in a study of T-cell reconstitution after alpha-beta-depleted transplantation in children. Using unique molecular identifiers, the investigators prepared the TCRbeta library. TCRdb independently ran MiXCR on the PCR reads; one entry per CDR3 protein. The data contain 240,000 or so distinct CDR3 sequences, less than 9% of them seen just once; the ten biggest clones take up 5% to 8%. Source: PBMCs, mostly from graft donor cells, taken 180 days after TCRalphabeta/CD19-depleted stem cell transplant. The receptor set was obtained from a male patient between 10 and 17 years old who had a stem cell transplant for acute lymphoblastic leukemia, so the T cells may come from the graft donor.

The sample holds many counts of this clonotype. The chain combines TRBV7-9 with TRBJ2-1, with D hard to call. The CDR3 is 15 residues long. Deletions cut 0 bases from V and 8 bases from J, with 14 bases between. Germline CDR1 is SEHNR and CDR2 is FQNEAQ (reference sequence). CDR3 region: CASSLAFGPDDEQFF. DNA for the CDR3: TGTGCCAGCAGCTTAGCCTTCGGACCGGACGATGAGCAGTTCTTC.

At least ten counts were recorded for this clonotype. The chain is built from TRBV18 and TRBJ2-3; D ambiguous. This CDR3 has 14 amino acids. The ends were cut back, 3 bases at V and 2 bases at J, with 9 bases in the middle. CDR1 is KGHSH and CDR2 is LQKENI in the germline V gene. This chain's CDR3 is CASSPPIHTDTQYF. The CDR3 nucleotides are TGTGCCAGCTCACCTCCAATACACACAGATACGCAGTATTTT.